A single sample gave rise to the 8 T cell receptor beta chains below, sequenced in a study of CD8+CD57+ T cells in acquired aplastic anemia. Profiling that covered TCR beta VDJ and CDR3 relied on genomic DNA as its template. TCRdb re-called the reads through MiXCR, storing one row per CDR3 protein. The top ten clones hold about 2.9% of a sample with 150,000 to 200,000 distinct CDR3 sequences, more than 45% of them seen once. Patients chosen for sequencing had CD8+CD57+ cells that had expanded, as shown by flow cytometry. Material for sequencing was sorted CD4+, CD8+, or CD8+CD57+ T cells (not recorded which) from PBMCs. The receptors originated from a human donor with aplastic anemia.

As concerns this clonotype: This may come from a read error, since a much larger clone is one base off. V usage is TRBV12-3 or TRBV12-4 and J usage is TRBJ2-1; 9 positions agree with TRBD2. This CDR3 has 17 residues. CDR3 sequence reads: CASSLVSGGFSYNEQSF. The CDR3 nucleotides read TGTGCCAGCAGTTTGGTTAGCGGGGGCTTCTCCTACAATGAGCAGTCCTTC.

This clonotype has a count of ten or more. The chain joins TRBV5-1 to TRBJ1-4, with 7 bases aligning to TRBD1. V lost 3 bases and J lost 3; bases outside the gene matches: 5. Germline V gene lookup returns CDR1 SGHRS and CDR2 YFSETQ. The CDR3 totals 15 residues. In DNA form, the CDR3 reads TGCGCCAGCAGCTCGGGGACAGTCGCTAATGAAAAACTGTTTTTT. Its protein is CASSSGTVANEKLFF.

The chain couples TRBV25-1 to TRBJ1-6; the D is unclear. The germline V and J ends were trimmed by 4 bases and 7 bases, with 14 bases remaining between them. CDR1 is MGHDK and CDR2 is SYGVNS in the germline V gene. This CDR3 region has 15 residues. The CDR3 DNA sequence: TGTGCCAGCAGTGTTACGGCAACGTGGAATTCACCCCTCCACTTT. Protein sequence: CASSVTATWNSPLHF. Full variable domain (rest looked up from reference TRBV25-1 and TRBJ1-6): EADIYQTPRYLVIGTGKKITLECSQTMGHDKMYWYQQDPGMELHLIHYSYGVNSTEKGDLSSESTVSRIRTEHFPLTLESARPSHTSQYLCASSVTATWNSPLHFGNGTRLTVT.

This clonotype was recorded many times. CDR3 sequence (DNA): TGTGCCAGCAGCCGCCGGGACTACCAAGAGACCCAGTACTTC. Its protein product is CASSRRDYQETQYF. The rearrangement uses TRBV14 and TRBJ2-5; D might be TRBD2 (6 bases). CDR1 is SGHDN and CDR2 is FVKESK in the germline V gene. The length of the CDR3 is 14 residues. The V end was cut by 4 bases, the J end by 0 bases, with 9 bases between.

This clonotype was seen at least ten times. The genes are TRBV5-1 and TRBJ2-3, with TRBD2 matching 9 bases. Germline lookup yields CDR1 SGHRS and CDR2 YFSETQ. This CDR3 region has 15 residues. The V gene end was trimmed by 6 bases and the J gene end by 4 bases; junction bases not matched to a gene: 9. The DNA for the CDR3 is TGCGCCAGCACAAGAGAAAGACTAGCGGCAGATACGCAGTATTTT. It codes for CASTRERLAADTQYF.

In this sample, this clonotype turned up many times. The chain combines TRBV12-3 or TRBV12-4 with TRBJ2-7; no definite D call. The CDR3 sequence is 16 residues long. Trimming removed 2 bases from V and 6 bases from J, with 20 bases in between. This chain's CDR3 is CASSLRSLPLFREQYF. CDR3 DNA: TGTGCCAGCAGTTTAAGGTCTCTCCCCCTTTTTCGCGAGCAGTACTTC.

This clonotype was seen a few times. The V call is TRBV10-3, the J call TRBJ1-2, with D unclear. Germline CDR1 is ENHRY and CDR2 is SYGVKD. CDR3 length: 14 amino acids. Trimming left V 10 bases short and J 2 bases short, with 17 bases between. The DNA of the CDR3 is TGTGCCACCCGAGCGTTCGACGGGAACTATGGCTACACCTTC. It codes for CATRAFDGNYGYTF.

The V call is TRBV7-3, the J call TRBJ2-3; D gene uncertain. The CDR3 has 11 residues. Trimming took 6 bases from V and 6 from J, leaving 7 bases between them. Germline CDR1 reads SGHTA; CDR2 reads FQGTGA. The chain's CDR3 is CASRLQDTQYF. CDR3 nucleotide sequence: TGTGCCAGCAGGCTCCAGGATACGCAGTATTTT.